The sequence of this TCR beta chain was determined in a study of memory CD4+ T cells and cytomegalovirus serostatus. Study in general: Of the healthy Belgian adults, under 10 were CMV seropositive and around 22 seronegative.

The method was immunoSEQ multiplex PCR; TCRdb's version includes in-frame clones alone and lacks a portion of them. Seen here are over 45,000 clones, 82% observed once, and the top ten hold around 0.4%. This clone appeared a few times. The CDR3 has 17 amino acids. Germline lookup yields CDR1 SGHRS and CDR2 YFSETQ. With 1 base removed from V and 0 bases from J, the gap between germline ends came to 17 bases. Single viable CD3+CD4+CD8-CD45RO+ cells were sorted as the memory CD4+ T cells. The J gene is TRBJ2-7, the V gene TRBV5-1; maybe TRBD1 (6 bases). The clonotype originates from an adult in good health and CMV-seronegative. The sample taken for sequencing was memory CD4+ T cells from blood. This CDR3 reads CASSLQTRTASSYEQYF. CDR3 DNA: TGCGCCAGCAGCTTGCAAACCCGGACAGCGAGCTCCTACGAGCAGTACTTC.